Below, 19 T cell receptor beta chains from the same sample are listed, as sequenced in a study of shared clonotypes between healthy human individuals. Clones were read by immunoSEQ multiplex PCR, and TCRdb kept only the in-frame ones, dropping some. The table records 780,000 or so clones, over 55% of them present only once. Input material: memory CD4+ T cells sorted from blood. Described subset: CD45RA-negative fraction. The receptors stem from a woman in her 30s in good health.

This clone was observed at least ten times. The chain employs TRBV6-5 and TRBJ1-2, with 8 bases fitting TRBD1. The V and J ends lost 2 bases and 9 bases, in that order; junction bases with no gene match: 5. Per germline, CDR1 MNHEY and CDR2 SVGAGI. The CDR3 sequence is 13 residues long. The CDR3: CASSYGQGRSYTF. CDR3 nucleotide sequence: TGTGCCAGCAGTTACGGACAGGGAAGAAGCTACACCTTC.

This clone was observed a few times. CDR3 DNA sequence: TGTGCCAGCAGCTCGGGACTTGGCGCCGGGGAGCTGTTTTTT. Its translation is CASSSGLGAGELFF. The rearrangement uses TRBV27 and TRBJ2-2, with TRBD2 as a possible D gene (6 bases). Germline-derived CDR1 and CDR2 are MNHEY and SMNVEV (reference sequence). The CDR3 has 14 amino acids. Trimming removed 6 bases from V and 6 bases from J, with 14 bases in between.

V usage is TRBV7-9 and J usage is TRBJ2-7; TRBD2 agrees at 15 bases. Looked up from germline, CDR1 is SEHNR and CDR2 is FQNEAQ (reference sequence). There are 17 residues in the CDR3. The V gene end was trimmed by 5 bases and the J gene end by 4 bases; junction bases not matched to a gene: 9. The CDR3 nucleotides are TGTGCCAGCAGCCCCGGACTAGCGGGAGGGCCTAGATACGAGCAGTACTTC. Translation gives CASSPGLAGGPRYEQYF.

CDR3 in DNA: TGTGCCAGCAGTTTAAATACCAGGGGAGAGGACATTCAGTACTTC. It is translated as CASSLNTRGEDIQYF. The chain has TRBV25-1 and TRBJ2-4, with D tentatively TRBD1 (6 bases). The CDR3 length is 15 residues. The germline V gene encodes CDR1 MGHDK and CDR2 SYGVNS. The V end was cut by 5 bases, the J end by 8 bases, with 19 bases between.

The chain couples TRBV7-3 to TRBJ2-1, with a weak D call TRBD2 (6 bases). The V and J ends lost 1 base and 5 bases respectively, with 15 bases between them. The CDR3 consists of 16 residues. Germline loops: CDR1 SGHTA, CDR2 FQGTGA. The DNA for the CDR3 is TGTGCCAGCAGCTTAAGAAGACGTGGGGAGGACAATGAGCAGTTCTTC. Translating it yields CASSLRRRGEDNEQFF.

This clone was counted once. The chain carries TRBV7-2 and TRBJ2-5; D remains ambiguous. Germline CDR1 and CDR2: SGHTA and FQGNSA. Trimming shortened V by 4 bases and J by 5 bases, and 11 bases separated the two germline ends. This CDR3 has 13 amino acids. CDR3 nucleotide sequence: TGTGCCAGCAGCTCGGGCCCGAGGGAGACCCAGTACTTC. Translated: CASSSGPRETQYF.

The chain carries TRBV19 and TRBJ1-4; D unresolved. This CDR3 is 15 amino acids long. V gave up 8 bases and J gave up 5 bases, with 18 bases separating them. The germline V gene encodes CDR1 LNHDA and CDR2 SQIVND (reference sequence). The CDR3 loop is CASQPAGNHNEKLFF. CDR3 coding DNA: TGTGCCAGTCAGCCGGCCGGGAACCACAATGAAAAACTGTTTTTT.

The sample holds a few counts of this clone. The J gene is TRBJ1-1, the V gene TRBV19; the D gene is possibly TRBD1 (5 bases). Germline V gene sequence: CDR1 LNHDA, CDR2 SQIVND (reference sequence). This CDR3 has 12 residues. V was shortened by 4 bases and J by 6 bases, with 9 bases between the two germline ends. The CDR3: CASSKRDAEAFF. The CDR3 DNA reads TGTGCCAGTAGTAAAAGGGACGCTGAAGCTTTCTTT.

This clone was seen a handful of times. This may stem from a read error, because a much larger clone lies one nucleotide away. Within the sample, other DNA sequences also encode this same CDR3. The V and J genes are TRBV5-1 and TRBJ2-1, with D perhaps TRBD1 (5 bases). V was clipped by 4 bases and J by 0 bases, with 11 bases between them. This CDR3 region has 15 residues. Per germline, CDR1 SGHRS and CDR2 YFSETQ. DNA of the CDR3: TGCGCCAGCAGCCCCGACAGCAGCTCCTACAATGAGCAGTTCTTC. It encodes CASSPDSSSYNEQFF.

The chain employs TRBV28 and TRBJ2-3; 10 bases are a match to TRBD2. The V gene end was trimmed by 5 bases and the J gene end by 2 bases; junction bases not matched to a gene: 7. The CDR3 covers 16 residues. Germline lookup yields CDR1 MDHEN and CDR2 SYDVKM. The CDR3 sequence: CASSETSGPFTDTQYF. CDR3 bases: TGTGCCAGCAGTGAGACTAGCGGGCCCTTCACAGATACGCAGTATTTT.

The J gene is TRBJ2-3, the V gene TRBV6-6, with D uncertain. Between the trimmed V and J ends, which lost 0 bases and 2 bases, there was a span of 6 bases. The CDR3 runs to 14 residues. From germline, CDR1 is MNHNY and CDR2 SVGAGI (reference sequence). The CDR3 DNA sequence: TGTGCCAGCAGTTACTCGGGCTACACAGATACGCAGTATTTT. This encodes CASSYSGYTDTQYF.

The CDR3 sequence: CASSPGTGGRVNEKLFF. The CDR3 DNA sequence: TGTGCCAGTAGCCCCGGGACAGGGGGCAGGGTGAATGAAAAACTGTTTTTT. V usage is TRBV19 and J usage is TRBJ1-4; 12 nucleotides match TRBD1. Germline V gene lookup returns CDR1 LNHDA and CDR2 SQIVND (reference sequence). This CDR3 region has 17 residues. Trimming cost V 6 bases and J 5 bases; bases outside gene matches: 10.

The V gene is TRBV29-1, the J gene TRBJ2-3; D is possibly TRBD2 (5 bases). V was clipped by 7 bases and J by 5 bases, with 13 bases between them. Germline loops: CDR1 SQVTM, CDR2 ANQGSEA. This CDR3 has 12 amino acids. In DNA, the CDR3 is TGCAGCGGGGCCGGAGGCGGAGATACGCAGTATTTT. Protein sequence: CSGAGGGDTQYF.

J is TRBJ2-7 and V is TRBV28, with D possibly matching TRBD2 (6 bases). Germline values: CDR1 MDHEN, CDR2 SYDVKM. This CDR3 region has 11 residues. CDR3 loop: CASGSRYEQYF. The CDR3, as DNA: TGTGCATCCGGGAGTAGGTACGAGCAGTACTTC.

This clone has only one observation. This chain connects TRBV10-3 to TRBJ1-4, with D uncertain. V dropped 6 bases and J dropped 5 bases, with 10 bases sitting between them. CDR1 is ENHRY and CDR2 is SYGVKD in the germline V gene. The CDR3 covers 13 residues. This chain's CDR3 is CAIRVPGNEKLFF. The CDR3 region has the DNA TGTGCCATCAGGGTGCCGGGGAATGAAAAACTGTTTTTT.

This clone was counted at least ten times. This chain connects TRBV11-2 to TRBJ1-1; 9 positions agree with TRBD1. The germline gives CDR1 SGHAT, CDR2 FQNNGV. The junction had 8 bases not matched to a gene; V was cut back by 3 bases and J by 6 bases. This CDR3 spans 15 amino acids. The CDR3 region is CASSFTSGTGSEAFF. The CDR3 DNA sequence: TGTGCCAGCAGCTTCACCTCCGGGACAGGGTCTGAAGCTTTCTTT.

The chain joins TRBV4-2 to TRBJ2-1, with TRBD2 matching over 10 bases. This CDR3 spans 15 amino acids. Trimming took 5 bases from V and 6 from J; bases not matched to a gene: 7. Germline loops: CDR1 LGHNA, CDR2 YNFKEQ. This chain's CDR3 is CASSNLAGDSNEQFF. DNA for the CDR3: TGTGCCAGCAGCAACCTAGCGGGAGATTCCAATGAGCAGTTCTTC.

V gene TRBV19 combines with J gene TRBJ2-3; the match to TRBD1 covers 9 bases. Germline V lookup: CDR1 LNHDA, CDR2 SQIVND (reference sequence). V lost 5 bases to trimming and J lost 2 bases; unmatched junction nucleotides: 14. This CDR3 spans 18 amino acids. This CDR3 is CASSPHAGQGTFTDTQYF. CDR3 bases: TGTGCCAGTAGTCCTCACGCCGGACAGGGGACCTTCACAGATACGCAGTATTTT.

The chain employs TRBV28 and TRBJ2-7; 11 bases match TRBD1. V was clipped by 2 bases and J by 2 bases; unmatched bases: 2. Germline CDR1 is MDHEN and CDR2 is SYDVKM. There are 15 residues in the CDR3. CDR3 sequence reads: CASSLPGQGAYEQYF. The CDR3 DNA reads as TGTGCCAGCAGTTTACCGGGACAGGGGGCCTACGAGCAGTACTTC.